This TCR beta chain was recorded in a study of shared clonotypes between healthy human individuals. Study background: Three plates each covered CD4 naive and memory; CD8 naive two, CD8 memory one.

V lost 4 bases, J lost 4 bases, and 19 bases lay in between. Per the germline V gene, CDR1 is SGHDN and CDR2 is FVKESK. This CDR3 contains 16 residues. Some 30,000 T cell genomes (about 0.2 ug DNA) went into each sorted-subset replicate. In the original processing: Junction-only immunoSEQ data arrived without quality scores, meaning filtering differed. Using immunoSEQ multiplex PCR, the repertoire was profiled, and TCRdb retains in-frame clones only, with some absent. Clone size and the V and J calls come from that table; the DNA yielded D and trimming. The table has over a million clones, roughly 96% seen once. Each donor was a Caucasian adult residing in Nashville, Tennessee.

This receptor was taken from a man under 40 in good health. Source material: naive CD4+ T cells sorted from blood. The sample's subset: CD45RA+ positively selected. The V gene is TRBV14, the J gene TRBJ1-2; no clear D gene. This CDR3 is CASSPTRGPALYGYTF. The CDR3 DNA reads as TGTGCCAGCAGCCCGACAAGAGGGCCAGCCCTCTATGGCTACACCTTC.